This TCR beta chain stems from a study of monozygotic twins with inflammatory bowel disease. The CDR3 has 14 residues. Per individual sample, eight separate reactions were used to make cDNA. TCRalpha and TCRbeta cDNA went through two nested PCRs of around 15 and 9 cycles. TCRdb reanalyzed the 5' RACE reads and collapses them to one entry per CDR3 protein, without DNA. The sample shows roughly 160,000 distinct CDR3 sequences, and about 2.4% sits with its ten largest clones. The draw for each donor consisted of a single 2.5 ml blood sample. The rearrangement uses TRBV12-3 or TRBV12-4 and TRBJ2-1; TCRdb's D call of TRBD2 is untestable without DNA. This sequence was found in a human donor with ulcerative colitis or Crohn's disease, or a healthy co-twin of an affected twin (not recorded which). The specimen was blood. The CDR3 here is CASSLTSGSNEQFF.